This entry lists 9 T cell receptor beta chains sequenced from one sample in a study of blood T cells in healthy people across ages. Through a sample-barcoded 5' primer and a J-beta primer mix, a second PCR was run for about 6 to 11 cycles. TCRdb reprocessed the 5' RACE reads via MiXCR and lists one record per CDR3 protein. Of some 1,800,000 distinct CDR3 sequences listed, approximately 39% were seen once; the top ten hold approximately 22%. Input material: blood. The source of these receptors is a human donor in good health.

This clonotype was recorded at least ten times. The chain links TRBV20-1 to TRBJ2-7; the D call may be TRBD1 or TRBD2 (5 bases each). The CDR3 runs 15 residues. The V gene lost 4 bases and the J gene lost 6 bases, with 22 bases spanning the gap. From germline, CDR1 is DFQATT and CDR2 SNEGSKA (reference sequence). This chain's CDR3 is CSATEIRDGLLEQYF. The DNA of the CDR3 is TGCAGTGCTACTGAAATTAGGGACGGGCTTCTCGAGCAGTACTTC.

In this sample, this clonotype turned up once. The chain uses TRBV5-4 and TRBJ2-3; no definite D call. This CDR3 is built from 14 residues. V lost 0 bases, J lost 8 bases, and 13 bases lay in between. Germline V gene lookup returns CDR1 SGHNT and CDR2 YYREEE (reference sequence). The CDR3 nucleotides read TGTGCCAGCAGCTTGGGTGGGCAGGAGACTACGCAGTATTTT. Its translation: CASSLGGQETTQYF. The full variable domain, with the rest looked up from reference TRBV5-4 and TRBJ2-3, is ETGVTQSPTHLIKTRGQQVTLRCSSQSGHNTVSWYQQALGQGPQFIFQYYREEENGRGNFPPRFSGLQFPNYSSELNVNALELDDSALYLCASSLGGQETTQYFGPGTRLTVL.

This clonotype was seen more than once but under ten times. The rearrangement joins TRBV6-6 to TRBJ1-5, with 8 bases aligning to TRBD1. Per germline, CDR1 MNHNY and CDR2 SVGAGI (reference sequence). The CDR3 extends over 15 amino acids. The trim removed 4 bases at V and 5 bases at J, leaving 7 bases unmatched. The CDR3 region has the DNA TGTGCCAGCAGTTCCGACAGGGGATGGGATCAGCCCCAGCATTTT. It codes for CASSSDRGWDQPQHF.

In this sample, this clonotype turned up a few times. The rearrangement uses TRBV29-1 and TRBJ1-2; perhaps TRBD1 as D (6 bases). Trimming removed 7 bases at V and 3 bases at J, with 12 bases between. Germline loops: CDR1 SQVTM, CDR2 ANQGSEA. There are 12 residues in the CDR3. In nucleotides, the CDR3 is TGCAGCGCGGCACGACAGGACTATGGCTACACCTTC. Protein product: CSAARQDYGYTF.

The rearrangement joins TRBV7-9 to TRBJ2-6, with 10 bases aligning to TRBD1. CDR1 is SEHNR, CDR2 FQNEAQ, per germline (reference sequence). The CDR3 is 18 amino acids. With 5 bases clipped from V and 3 bases from J, the junction kept 10 bases outside the gene matches. The CDR3, as DNA: TGTGCCAGCAGCCCCCGAGACAGGGGGCAGTTTGGGGCCAACGTCCTGACTTTC. Its protein product is CASSPRDRGQFGANVLTF. The full variable domain, with the rest looked up from reference TRBV7-9 and TRBJ2-6, is DTGVSQNPRHKITKRGQNVTFRCDPISEHNRLYWYRQTLGQGPEFLTYFQNEAQLEKSRLLSDRFSAERPKGSFSTLEIQRTEQGDSAMYLCASSPRDRGQFGANVLTFGAGSRLTVL.

This clonotype turned up a few times. The chain uses TRBV13 and TRBJ2-4, with D perhaps being TRBD1 or TRBD2 (5 bases each). The CDR3 contains 15 residues. V gave up 6 bases and J gave up 3 bases, with 15 bases separating them. In germline, CDR1 is PRHDT, CDR2 FYEKMQ (reference sequence). CDR3 amino acids: CASRLKGSGKNIQYF. In DNA form, the CDR3 reads TGTGCCAGCAGGTTAAAGGGGAGTGGCAAAAACATTCAGTACTTC. Full variable domain (missing parts from reference TRBV13 and TRBJ2-4): AAGVIQSPRHLIKEKRETATLKCYPIPRHDTVYWYQQGPGQDPQFLISFYEKMQSDKGSIPDRFSAQQFSDYHSELNMSSLELGDSALYFCASRLKGSGKNIQYFGAGTRLSVL.

This clonotype has just a few counts. This chain uses TRBV4-3 with TRBJ2-7, with TRBD2 as a possible D gene (6 bases). Germline assignment: CDR1 LGHNA and CDR2 YSLEER. Trimming removed 4 bases at V and 3 bases at J, with 13 bases between. CDR3 length: 14 residues. CDR3 DNA sequence: TGCGCCAGCAGCCCGGGGGTTTTGGGCTACGAGCAGTACTTC. Amino acids: CASSPGVLGYEQYF.

This clonotype was picked up many times. The chain employs TRBV7-2 and TRBJ2-1; the D gene is possibly TRBD2 (5 bases). From germline, CDR1 is SGHTA and CDR2 FQGNSA. V lost 0 bases and J 0 bases, leaving 9 bases between the germline ends. This CDR3 is built from 16 residues. CDR3: CASSLARGSSYNEQFF. The CDR3 DNA follows: TGTGCCAGCAGCTTAGCACGGGGTAGCTCCTACAATGAGCAGTTCTTC.

This clonotype was found a few times. The chain combines TRBV25-1 with TRBJ2-7; D gene ambiguous. V shed 2 bases and J shed 0 bases, with 8 bases lying between them. The CDR3 is 14 amino acids. From germline, CDR1 is MGHDK and CDR2 SYGVNS. The chain's CDR3 is CASSEPGPSYEQYF. As DNA, the CDR3 is TGTGCCAGCAGTGAACCAGGACCCTCCTACGAGCAGTACTTC.